The TCR beta chain under discussion was sequenced for a study of cytomegalovirus exposure and HLA in healthy donors. Notes on this clone: Its antigen is as yet unknown.

Notes on the study in general: Among the most significant clusters, several appeared linked to common viral pathogens in a later analysis.

The ends were cut back, 6 bases at V and 9 bases at J, with 14 bases in the middle. This CDR3 contains 12 residues. Germline-derived CDR1 and CDR2 are SEHNR and FQNEAQ (reference sequence). Amplification used 60 Vbeta primers and 13 Jbeta primers. TCRdb's copy holds only in-frame clones and misses some; the assay was immunoSEQ multiplex PCR. The sample lists about 100,000 clones, around 84% occurring once. The TCR was taken from a woman between 18 and 29 years old in good health and CMV-seronegative. The material sequenced was PBMCs. The V call is TRBV7-9, the J call TRBJ2-5; D ambiguous. CDR3 nucleotide sequence: TGTGCCAGCAGACCTTCTGGTGAGGCCCAGTACTTC. Residues: CASRPSGEAQYF.